One and the same sample provided the 11 T cell receptor beta chains below, sequenced in a study of glioma-infiltrating T cells after dendritic cell vaccination listed by TCRdb under 2016. In light of the paper, this sample's time point label describes: after dendritic cell vaccination, including at tumor progression/relapse. The library was generated by the immunoSEQ multiplex PCR assay. The source is immuneACCESS, and TCRdb retained only in-frame sequences with V and J called. Part of the clones is not carried over; for the studies checked, unresolved V genes explain less than half of this, and the remainder is unexplained. This sample has 80,000 to 100,000 clones in its table, and around 80% of those were observed once. The ten largest clones add up to 5.4% of the sample. Sequencing was performed on blood, taken after dendritic cell vaccination. Every receptor here comes from a human donor with glioblastoma.

The chain has TRBV5-6 and TRBJ1-1; 8 bases map to TRBD1. Germline CDR1 and CDR2: SGHDT and YYEEEE. The CDR3 loop spans 16 amino acids. J lost 3 bases, V lost 4 bases, and 11 bases had no gene match. The CDR3 loop reads CASSPPGQAVYTEAFF. The CDR3 DNA is TGTGCCAGCAGCCCACCGGGACAGGCGGTTTACACTGAAGCTTTCTTT.

The genes are TRBV5-4 and TRBJ1-2, with D possibly matching TRBD1 (5 bases). The CDR3 spans 14 residues. Looked up from germline, CDR1 is SGHNT and CDR2 is YYREEE (reference sequence). The ends were cut back, 3 bases at V and 7 bases at J, with 16 bases in the middle. CDR3 in DNA: TGTGCCAGCAGCTGGGTGGCAGGGCAGGGTGGCTACACCTTC. Translation gives CASSWVAGQGGYTF.

J is TRBJ2-2 and V is TRBV2; 7 bases line up with TRBD1. From germline, CDR1 is SNHLY and CDR2 FYNNEI. The CDR3 contains 15 residues. V shed 4 bases, J shed 7 bases, and the junction held 9 bases outside the gene matches. CDR3 region: CASSADSAGGGELFF. CDR3 sequence (DNA): TGTGCCAGCAGTGCGGACAGCGCAGGGGGCGGGGAGCTGTTTTTT.

This clone was picked up a small number of times. The J gene is TRBJ1-1, the V gene TRBV28, with unresolved D. Trimming shortened V by 6 bases and J by 6 bases, and 8 bases separated the two germline ends. Germline CDR1 is MDHEN and CDR2 is SYDVKM. This CDR3 is 11 amino acids long. CDR3 loop: CASRGRPEAFF. The CDR3 DNA reads as TGTGCCAGCAGGGGGAGGCCTGAAGCTTTCTTT.

The gene calls are TRBV18 and TRBJ2-2, with a possible D match to TRBD1 (5 bases). Germline values: CDR1 KGHSH, CDR2 LQKENI. The CDR3 has 14 residues. V was trimmed by 1 base and J by 7 bases, leaving 10 bases between them. The CDR3 sequence is CASSPLGPHGELFF. The DNA of the CDR3 is TGTGCCAGCTCACCACTGGGGCCGCACGGGGAGCTGTTTTTT. The variable domain in full, with the rest retrieved from reference TRBV18 and TRBJ2-2, is NAGVMQNPRHLVRRRGQEARLRCSPMKGHSHVYWYRQLPEEGLKFMVYLQKENIIDESGMPKERFSAEFPKEGPSILRIQQVVRGDSAAYFCASSPLGPHGELFFGEGSRLTVL.

The chain couples TRBV7-6 to TRBJ1-1; possibly TRBD1 for D (5 bases). The CDR3 extends over 15 amino acids. V dropped 3 bases and J dropped 3 bases, with 14 bases sitting between them. Germline V CDR1 and CDR2: SGHVS, FNYEAQ. As DNA, the CDR3 is TGTGCCAGCAGCTTCTATATGTCCAGGGACACTGAAGCTTTCTTT. Its translation: CASSFYMSRDTEAFF.

This chain's CDR3 is CASSLVTSGIYEQYF. The CDR3 region has the DNA TGTGCCAGCAGTTTAGTAACTAGCGGGATCTACGAGCAGTACTTC. V usage is TRBV28 and J usage is TRBJ2-7; 10 bases agree with TRBD2. The V gene's germline CDR1 is MDHEN and CDR2 SYDVKM. V lost 2 bases, J lost 3 bases, and 4 bases stayed unmatched. This CDR3 spans 15 amino acids.

This clone occurred a few times. This chain's CDR3 is CASSPRTSGNTIYF. CDR3 DNA: TGTGCCAGCAGTCCTCGGACTTCTGGAAACACCATATATTTT. The chain joins TRBV2 to TRBJ1-3; D ambiguous. The germline CDR1 and CDR2 sequences are SNHLY and FYNNEI. With 5 bases removed from V and 1 base from J, the gap between germline ends came to 9 bases. CDR3 length equals 14 residues.

The chain employs TRBV27 and TRBJ2-2, with D maybe TRBD2 (5 bases). V lost 3 bases, J lost 6 bases, and 8 bases lay in between. This CDR3 has 13 amino acids. Germline values: CDR1 MNHEY, CDR2 SMNVEV (reference sequence). The CDR3 DNA follows: TGTGCCAGCAGTTTCGACTACCCCGGGGAGCTGTTTTTT. Protein product: CASSFDYPGELFF.

CDR3 residues: CASSYSQDFPFF. DNA for the CDR3: TGTGCCAGCAGTTACTCACAAGATTTTCCGTTCTTC. The chain combines TRBV6-6 with TRBJ2-1; D is undetermined. Between the trimmed V and J ends, which lost 0 bases and 15 bases, there was a span of 12 bases. Germline loops: CDR1 MNHNY, CDR2 SVGAGI (reference sequence). The CDR3 is made up of 12 amino acids.

The genes are TRBV6-6 and TRBJ2-3, with D perhaps matching TRBD2 (7 bases). V was pared by 2 bases and J by 1 base, with 10 bases between. There are 15 residues in the CDR3. In germline, CDR1 is MNHNY, CDR2 SVGAGI (reference sequence). The CDR3 loop is CASSYGGAGTDTQYF. DNA for the CDR3: TGTGCCAGCAGTTACGGGGGGGCGGGCACAGATACGCAGTATTTT.